Presented here are 23 T cell receptor beta chains from one specimen sequenced in a study of T cell changes during pregnancy in multiple sclerosis. Sequenced by immunoSEQ multiplex PCR; TCRdb stores in-frame clones only, minus some. This sample has over 35,000 clones, with 90% found just once. This material consisted of CD4+ T cells from peripheral blood mononuclear cells, taken in the first trimester of pregnancy. Every receptor here comes from a female donor in good health, enrolled as a control in a pregnancy study.

On this clone itself: At one of its ends the junction is not consistent with the germline gene, which may arise from a read error. The same CDR3 is also encoded by other DNA sequences in this sample. V gene TRBV29-1 combines with J gene TRBJ1-1, with TRBD1 as a possible D gene (5 bases). The CDR3 runs to 12 residues. CDR1 SQVTM and CDR2 ANQGSEA come from the germline V gene. The CDR3 DNA follows: TGCAGCTTCAGCCGGGGGAACACTGAGGCTTTCTTT. Protein sequence: CSFSRGNTEAFF.

Details on this clone: Other DNA sequences in this specimen translate into the identical CDR3. This chain connects TRBV29-1 to TRBJ1-2; 8 bases align to TRBD1. The CDR3 is 11 residues long. CDR1 is SQVTM and CDR2 is ANQGSEA in the germline V gene. V dropped 7 bases and J dropped 4; count of bases not matched to a gene: 2. The CDR3 nucleotides are TGCAGCGCTGACAGGGGCTATGGCTACACCTTC. This codes for CSADRGYGYTF.

The chain carries TRBV7-3 and TRBJ2-5; the D is unclear. The CDR3 runs 13 residues. From germline, CDR1 is SGHTA and CDR2 FQGTGA. Between the trimmed V and J ends, which lost 0 bases and 5 bases, there was a span of 7 bases. The CDR3 nucleotides are TGTGCCAGCAGCTTAACCTCCCTGGAGACCCAGTACTTC. Translating it yields CASSLTSLETQYF.

This chain uses TRBV28 with TRBJ1-6; 7 bases are a match to TRBD1. Germline-derived CDR1 and CDR2 are MDHEN and SYDVKM. V shed 9 bases, J shed 9 bases, and the junction held 11 bases outside the gene matches. This CDR3 contains 14 residues. The CDR3, as DNA: TGTGCCAGTCGAGTTCGGGACAGTGTTTCACCCCTCCACTTT. This encodes CASRVRDSVSPLHF. The variable domain in full, completed from reference TRBV28 and TRBJ1-6, reads DVKVTQSSRYLVKRTGEKVFLECVQDMDHENMFWYRQDPGLGLRLIYFSYDVKMKEKGDIPEGYSVSREKKERFSLILESASTNQTSMYLCASRVRDSVSPLHFGNGTRLTVT.

This chain connects TRBV9 to TRBJ2-6; D remains unclear. Looked up from germline, CDR1 is SGDLS and CDR2 is YYNGEE. V lost 3 bases to trimming and J lost 1 base, with 8 bases between them. The CDR3 is 15 residues long. CDR3 region: CASSGLLSGANVLTF. CDR3 sequence (DNA): TGTGCCAGCAGCGGCTTACTGTCTGGGGCCAACGTCCTGACTTTC.

The J gene is TRBJ1-1, the V gene TRBV2; no reliable D call. The germline gives CDR1 SNHLY, CDR2 FYNNEI. V lost 1 base, J lost 6 bases, and 15 bases lay in between. The CDR3 sequence is 15 residues long. In DNA, the CDR3 is TGTGCCAGCAGTGAAGTGTCCCCCTCGAGGGCTGAAGCTTTCTTT. Its translation is CASSEVSPSRAEAFF.

The chain employs TRBV18 and TRBJ2-3; 7 bases align to TRBD1. The CDR3 length is 20 residues. CDR1 is KGHSH and CDR2 is LQKENI in the germline V gene. Trimming cost V 2 bases and J 3 bases; bases outside gene matches: 20. The CDR3 DNA follows: TGTGCCAGCTCACCAGTAACGGGTTCGGACAGGTTCCTTCGAACAGATACGCAGTATTTT. Its translation is CASSPVTGSDRFLRTDTQYF.

V is TRBV6-5 and J is TRBJ1-2; D is unclear. Germline CDR1 and CDR2: MNHEY and SVGAGI. The ends were cut back, 5 bases at V and 6 bases at J, with 16 bases in the middle. This CDR3 spans 14 amino acids. This CDR3 is CASSPTTPPNGYTF. The CDR3 DNA follows: TGTGCCAGCAGTCCTACGACACCCCCAAATGGCTACACCTTC.

This chain joins TRBV7-2 and TRBJ1-2; tentatively, D is TRBD1 (6 bases). The CDR3 consists of 13 residues. V shed 4 bases and J shed 8 bases, with 14 bases lying between them. The germline gives CDR1 SGHTA, CDR2 FQGNSA. CDR3 coding DNA: TGTGCCAGCAGCTACCAACAGGGTCGCGGCTACACCTTC. It encodes CASSYQQGRGYTF.

This clone was counted a few times. J is TRBJ1-1 and V is TRBV30; D remains unclear. Germline CDR1 and CDR2: GTSNPN and SVGIG (reference sequence). Trimming pared 5 bases from V and 0 bases from J, leaving 7 bases between. This CDR3 has 12 residues. The CDR3 DNA follows: TGTGCCTGGCACCGGTTGAACACTGAAGCTTTCTTT. Translation gives CAWHRLNTEAFF.

The chain is built from TRBV7-3 and TRBJ1-2; 9 bases map to TRBD1. This CDR3 contains 13 residues. Germline trimming cut 1 base from V and 6 bases from J; bases unmatched to any gene: 0. Per the germline V gene, CDR1 is SGHTA and CDR2 is FQGTGA. The CDR3 DNA sequence: TGTGCCAGCAGCTTAAGACAGGGGGATGGCTACACCTTC. Translation gives CASSLRQGDGYTF.

A remark on this clone: One end of the junction varies from germline; a read error may be responsible. In DNA form, the CDR3 reads TGTGCTAGCAGCTTAGACGGACTAGGGGGAGAGCAGTTCTTC. Its protein product is CASSLDGLGGEQFF. The chain is built from TRBV7-7 and TRBJ2-1, with a weak D call TRBD2 (7 bases). The CDR3 has 14 amino acids. The germline gives CDR1 SSHAT, CDR2 FNYEAQ (reference sequence). The complete variable domain, with remaining parts taken from reference TRBV7-7 and TRBJ2-1, reads GAGVSQSPRYKVTKRGQDVTLRCDPISSHATLYWYQQALGQGPEFLTYFNYEAQPDKSGLPSDRFSAERPEGSISTLTIQRTEQRDSAMYRCASSLDGLGGEQFFGPGTRLTVL.

V is TRBV7-9 and J is TRBJ1-1; 9 bases line up with TRBD1. V dropped 4 bases and J dropped 5; count of bases not matched to a gene: 11. The CDR3 consists of 16 residues. In germline, CDR1 is SEHNR, CDR2 FQNEAQ (reference sequence). The CDR3 loop reads CASSSERGQGETEAFF. In DNA form, the CDR3 reads TGTGCCAGCAGCTCCGAGCGGGGACAGGGAGAAACTGAAGCTTTCTTT. The full variable domain, rest sourced from reference TRBV7-9 and TRBJ1-1, is DTGVSQNPRHKITKRGQNVTFRCDPISEHNRLYWYRQTLGQGPEFLTYFQNEAQLEKSRLLSDRFSAERPKGSFSTLEIQRTEQGDSAMYLCASSSERGQGETEAFFGQGTRLTVV.

CDR3 protein: CATSSWDRPGGYTF. In DNA form, the CDR3 reads TGTGCCACCAGCAGCTGGGACAGGCCAGGAGGCTACACCTTC. The V call is TRBV15, the J call TRBJ1-2; TRBD1 aligns across 8 bases. The CDR3 is 14 amino acids. CDR1 is LNHNV and CDR2 is YYDKDF in the germline V gene (reference sequence). The V gene end was trimmed by 3 bases and the J gene end by 8 bases; junction bases not matched to a gene: 8.

This chain joins TRBV2 and TRBJ2-1, with unresolved D. The length of the CDR3 is 11 residues. Germline V lookup: CDR1 SNHLY, CDR2 FYNNEI. With 6 bases removed from V and 4 bases from J, the gap between germline ends came to 4 bases. DNA of the CDR3: TGTGCCAGCAGCGAGTACAATGAGCAGTTCTTC. This sequence encodes CASSEYNEQFF.

The V gene is TRBV27, the J gene TRBJ1-6; weak D call: TRBD1 (6 bases). Germline V gene lookup returns CDR1 MNHEY and CDR2 SMNVEV (reference sequence). The CDR3 length is 14 residues. Trimming took 9 bases from V and 8 from J, leaving 17 bases between them. CDR3 bases: TGTGCCAGACCTGGGGCAGGGGCCCATTCACCCCTCCACTTT. Its protein product is CARPGAGAHSPLHF.

The chain is built from TRBV19 and TRBJ1-2; D uncertain. This CDR3 comprises 13 residues. Germline V gives CDR1 LNHDA, CDR2 SQIVND (reference sequence). Deletions cut 3 bases from V and 6 bases from J, with 11 bases between. In DNA, the CDR3 is TGTGCCAGTAGTATTTTCCCCACAAATGGCTACACCTTC. It encodes CASSIFPTNGYTF.

V usage is TRBV6-5 and J usage is TRBJ1-1; no definite D call. The CDR3 is 11 amino acids. V was trimmed by 0 bases and J by 12 bases, leaving 8 bases between them. Germline V gene data show CDR1 as MNHEY and CDR2 as SVGAGI. CDR3 DNA: TGTGCCAGCAGTTACTCAGGGAGACCTTTCTTT. The encoded protein is CASSYSGRPFF.

As to this clone: Its ends do not fully match the called genes, so a read error is possible. This chain uses TRBV2 with TRBJ1-2; possible D gene TRBD1, 5 bases. CDR1 and CDR2 (germline): SNHLY, FYNNEI. The CDR3 is made up of 13 amino acids. The CDR3 sequence is CASSEDLRGSGVF. The CDR3, as DNA: TGTGCCAGCAGTGAAGACCTGCGGGGGAGCGGGGTCTTC.

The chain couples TRBV2 to TRBJ1-4, with 8 bases lining up with TRBD1. This CDR3 has 14 amino acids. The V segment lost 6 bases and the J segment 7 bases; nucleotides outside the gene matches: 7. Germline V CDR1 and CDR2: SNHLY, FYNNEI. Here the CDR3 reads CASRSGGAGEKLFF. CDR3 DNA sequence: TGTGCCAGCAGATCAGGGGGCGCGGGTGAAAAACTGTTTTTT.

This sequence joins TRBV11-3 and TRBJ1-1; D not certain. V lost 2 bases and J 3 bases, leaving 7 bases between the germline ends. The CDR3 has 13 amino acids. Germline V gene lookup returns CDR1 SGHNT and CDR2 YENEEA. CDR3 nucleotides: TGTGCCAGCAGCTTATCGCGTCACACTGAAGCTTTCTTT. As protein: CASSLSRHTEAFF.

The chain uses TRBV2 and TRBJ2-2; D might be TRBD1 (6 bases). V was cut by 4 bases and J by 1 base, with 7 bases left in between. CDR1 is SNHLY, CDR2 FYNNEI, per germline. The CDR3 is made up of 14 amino acids. The CDR3 DNA reads as TGTGCCAGCAGTGCGGGACAGAACACCGGGGAGCTGTTTTTT. Residues: CASSAGQNTGELFF.

The rearrangement uses TRBV5-5 and TRBJ2-7, with TRBD1 identical over 7 bases. CDR3 length: 14 amino acids. Germline V gene data show CDR1 as SGHKS and CDR2 as YYEKEE (reference sequence). V lost 4 bases, J lost 6 bases, and 10 bases stayed unmatched. CDR3 in amino acids: CASSLDRLRPEQYF. CDR3 bases: TGTGCCAGCAGCCTGGACAGGTTGAGACCCGAGCAGTACTTC.